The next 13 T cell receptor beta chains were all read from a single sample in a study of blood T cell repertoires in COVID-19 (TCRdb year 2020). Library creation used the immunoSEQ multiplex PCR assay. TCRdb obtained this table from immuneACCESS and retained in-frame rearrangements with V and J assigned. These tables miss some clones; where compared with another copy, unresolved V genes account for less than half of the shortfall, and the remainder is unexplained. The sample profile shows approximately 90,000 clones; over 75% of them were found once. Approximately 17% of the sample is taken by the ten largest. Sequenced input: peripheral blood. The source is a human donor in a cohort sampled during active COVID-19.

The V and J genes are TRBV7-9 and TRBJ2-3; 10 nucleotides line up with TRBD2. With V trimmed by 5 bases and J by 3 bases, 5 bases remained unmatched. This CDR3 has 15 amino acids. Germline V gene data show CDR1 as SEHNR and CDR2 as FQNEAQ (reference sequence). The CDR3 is CASSRPSGGTDTQYF. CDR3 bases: TGTGCCAGCAGCCGACCTAGCGGGGGAACAGATACGCAGTATTTT.

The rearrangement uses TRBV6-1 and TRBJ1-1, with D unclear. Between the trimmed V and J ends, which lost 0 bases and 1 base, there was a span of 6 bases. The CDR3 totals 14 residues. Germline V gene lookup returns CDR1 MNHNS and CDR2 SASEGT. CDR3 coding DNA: TGTGCCAGCAGTGAAGCGTGGCAGAACACTGAAGCTTTCTTT. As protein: CASSEAWQNTEAFF.

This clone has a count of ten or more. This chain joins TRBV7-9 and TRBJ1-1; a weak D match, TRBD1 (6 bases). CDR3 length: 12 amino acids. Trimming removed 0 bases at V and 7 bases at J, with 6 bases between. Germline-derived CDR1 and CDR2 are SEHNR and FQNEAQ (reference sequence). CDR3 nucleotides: TGTGCCAGCAGCTTAGCGACAGGTGAAGCTTTCTTT. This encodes CASSLATGEAFF.

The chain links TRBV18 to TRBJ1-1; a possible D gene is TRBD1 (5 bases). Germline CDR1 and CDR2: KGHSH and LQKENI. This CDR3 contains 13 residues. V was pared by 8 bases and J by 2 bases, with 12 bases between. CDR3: CASAGTLNTEAFF. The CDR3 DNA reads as TGTGCCAGCGCCGGGACTCTCAACACTGAAGCTTTCTTT.

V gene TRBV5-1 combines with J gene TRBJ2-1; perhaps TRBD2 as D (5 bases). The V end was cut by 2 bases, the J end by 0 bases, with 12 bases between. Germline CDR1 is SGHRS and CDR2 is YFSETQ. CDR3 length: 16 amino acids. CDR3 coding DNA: TGCGCCAGCAGCTTTTATCAAGGGAGCTCCTACAATGAGCAGTTCTTC. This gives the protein CASSFYQGSSYNEQFF.

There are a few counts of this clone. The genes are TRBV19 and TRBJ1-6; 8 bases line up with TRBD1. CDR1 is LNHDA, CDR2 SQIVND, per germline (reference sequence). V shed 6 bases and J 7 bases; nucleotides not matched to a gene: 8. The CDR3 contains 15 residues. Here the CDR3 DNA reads TGTGCCAGTAGACCAGACAGGGGATCCAATTCACCCCTCCACTTT. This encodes CASRPDRGSNSPLHF.

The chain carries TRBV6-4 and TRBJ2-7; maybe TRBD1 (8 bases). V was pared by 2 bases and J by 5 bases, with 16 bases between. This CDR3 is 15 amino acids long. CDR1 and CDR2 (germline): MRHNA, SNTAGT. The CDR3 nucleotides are TGTGCCAGCAGTGACCCCAGCGGGACAGGCCACGAGCAGTACTTC. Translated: CASSDPSGTGHEQYF.

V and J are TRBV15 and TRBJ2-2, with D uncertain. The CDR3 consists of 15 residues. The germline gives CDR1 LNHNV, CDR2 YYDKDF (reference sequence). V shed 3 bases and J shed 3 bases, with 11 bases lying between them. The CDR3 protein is CATSRRAWDTGELFF. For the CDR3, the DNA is TGTGCCACCAGCAGGAGAGCGTGGGACACCGGGGAGCTGTTTTTT.

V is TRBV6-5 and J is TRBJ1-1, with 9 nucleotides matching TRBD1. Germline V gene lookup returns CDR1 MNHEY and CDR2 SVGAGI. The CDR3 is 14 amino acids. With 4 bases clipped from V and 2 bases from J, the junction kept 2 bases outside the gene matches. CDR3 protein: CASSLGQGNTEAFF. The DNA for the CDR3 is TGTGCCAGCAGTTTGGGACAGGGAAACACTGAAGCTTTCTTT.

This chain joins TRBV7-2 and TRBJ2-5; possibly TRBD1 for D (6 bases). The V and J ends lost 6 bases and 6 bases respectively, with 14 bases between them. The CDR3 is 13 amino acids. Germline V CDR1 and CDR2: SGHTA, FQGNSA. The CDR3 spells CASSYTGRQTQYF. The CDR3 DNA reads TGTGCCAGCAGTTATACAGGGCGACAGACCCAGTACTTC.

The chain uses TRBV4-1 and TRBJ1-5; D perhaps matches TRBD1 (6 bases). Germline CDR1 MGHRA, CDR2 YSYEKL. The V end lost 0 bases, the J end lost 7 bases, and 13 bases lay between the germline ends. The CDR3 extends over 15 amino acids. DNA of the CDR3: TGCGCCAGCAGCCAAGATAACGCAGGGGAACAGCCCCAGCATTTT. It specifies CASSQDNAGEQPQHF.

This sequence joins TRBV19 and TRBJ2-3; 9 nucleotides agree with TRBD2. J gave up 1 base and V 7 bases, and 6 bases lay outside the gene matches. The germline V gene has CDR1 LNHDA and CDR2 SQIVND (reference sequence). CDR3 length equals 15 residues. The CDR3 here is CASTDAGGGTDTQYF. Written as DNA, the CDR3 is TGTGCCAGTACCGATGCGGGGGGGGGCACAGATACGCAGTATTTT.

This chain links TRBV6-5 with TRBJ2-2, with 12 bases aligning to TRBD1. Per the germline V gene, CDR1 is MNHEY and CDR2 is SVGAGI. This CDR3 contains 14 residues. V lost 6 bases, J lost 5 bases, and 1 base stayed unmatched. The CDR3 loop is CASRGQGATGELFF. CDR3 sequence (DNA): TGTGCCAGCAGGGGACAGGGGGCAACCGGGGAGCTGTTTTTT.